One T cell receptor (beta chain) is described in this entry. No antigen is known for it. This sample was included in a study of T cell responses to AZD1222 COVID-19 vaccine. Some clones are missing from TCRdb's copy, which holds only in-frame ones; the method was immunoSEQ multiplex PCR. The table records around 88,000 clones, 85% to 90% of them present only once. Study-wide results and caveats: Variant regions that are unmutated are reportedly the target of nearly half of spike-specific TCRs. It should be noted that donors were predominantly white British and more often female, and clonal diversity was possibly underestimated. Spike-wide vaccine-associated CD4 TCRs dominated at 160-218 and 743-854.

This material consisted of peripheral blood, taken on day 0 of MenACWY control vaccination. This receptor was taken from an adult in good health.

CDR3 region: CAISSGRGDGTQETQYF. As DNA, the CDR3 is TGTGCCATTTCTTCGGGTCGGGGGGACGGTACCCAAGAGACCCAGTACTTC. V gene TRBV10-3 combines with J gene TRBJ2-5, with 7 positions matching TRBD2. The CDR3 covers 17 residues. Germline-derived CDR1 and CDR2 are ENHRY and SYGVKD. The junction had 17 bases not matched to a gene; V was cut back by 9 bases and J by 1 base.